This T cell receptor (beta chain) was observed in a study of blood T cell repertoires in COVID-19. V lost 5 bases and J lost 4; bases outside the gene matches: 6. Looked up from germline, CDR1 is SGHAT and CDR2 is FQNNGV. The CDR3 sequence is 14 residues long. The method was immunoSEQ multiplex PCR; TCRdb's version includes in-frame clones alone and lacks a portion of them. The table has 300,000 or so clones, 75% to 90% seen once; the top ten hold approximately 3.3%. The sample was peripheral blood. This receptor was obtained from a woman between 40 and 55 years old with acute or convalescent COVID-19. The genes are TRBV11-2 and TRBJ1-2; 8 nucleotides agree with TRBD1. CDR3 sequence: CASSTRTGFYGYTF. The CDR3 DNA reads as TGTGCCAGCAGCACCCGGACAGGGTTCTATGGCTACACCTTC. The full variable domain, completed using reference TRBV11-2 and TRBJ1-2, is EAGVAQSPRYKIIEKRQSVAFWCNPISGHATLYWYQQILGQGPKLLIQFQNNGVVDDSQLPKDRFSAERLKGVDSTLKIQPAKLEDSAVYLCASSTRTGFYGYTFGSGTRLTVV.